Presented here are 18 T cell receptor beta chains from one specimen sequenced in a study of post-analysis software for immune sequencing data. The study, taken as a whole, reports: TRBV segments more frequent in patients than in controls numbered several and included TRBV5-6, TRBV5-1 and TRBV20-1.

These receptors have no known antigen. Every TCR beta cDNA library bore unique molecular identifiers. TCRdb ran MiXCR on the PCR reads and lists one entry per CDR3 protein. The data show about 800,000 distinct CDR3 sequences, less than 35% seen once. Material for sequencing was blood. The receptors derive from a girl aged 10 to 17 with multiple sclerosis.

There are a few counts of this clonotype. The chain uses TRBV28 and TRBJ2-1, with TRBD2 matching over 7 bases. CDR3 length: 13 amino acids. V gave up 11 bases and J gave up 3 bases; unmatched junction bases: 7. The germline V gene encodes CDR1 MDHEN and CDR2 SYDVKM. CDR3 loop: CAFSSGVYNEQFF. The CDR3 DNA reads as TGTGCCTTTTCCAGCGGGGTCTACAATGAGCAGTTCTTC.

This chain connects TRBV7-2 to TRBJ2-3, with 7 bases that match TRBD1. The V segment lost 5 bases and the J segment 2 bases; nucleotides outside the gene matches: 10. The CDR3 is 16 residues long. CDR1 and CDR2 (germline): SGHTA, FQGNSA. The CDR3 spells CASSGQRGRFTDTQYF. CDR3 DNA sequence: TGTGCCAGCAGCGGACAAAGGGGGCGCTTCACAGATACGCAGTATTTT.

The rearrangement links TRBV12-3 or TRBV12-4 to TRBJ2-1, with 11 nucleotides matching TRBD2. After removal of 5 bases from V and 5 bases from J, the junction contained 8 bases not matched to a gene. The CDR3 has 16 residues. The CDR3 protein is CASSTTPGLADNEQFF. The CDR3 coding sequence is TGTGCCAGCAGTACGACTCCGGGACTAGCGGACAATGAGCAGTTCTTC.

With regard to this clonotype: Being one base from a much bigger clone, this may be a read error. V and J are TRBV20-1 and TRBJ2-5; a possible D gene is TRBD2 (5 bases). The DNA end favors TRBJ2-7, so the J call may be wrong. CDR3 length equals 18 residues. Germline CDR1 DFQATT, CDR2 SNEGSKA (reference sequence). The CDR3 coding sequence is TGCTGTGCTAGAGATCGGGCGTCCTTGCGGTCGACTACCTACGAGCAGTACTTC. Translation gives CCARDRASLRSTTYEQYF.

J is TRBJ1-6 and V is TRBV7-9; TRBD1 aligns across 7 bases. The CDR3 has 11 amino acids. The V gene's germline CDR1 is SEHNR and CDR2 FQNEAQ (reference sequence). V shed 5 bases, J shed 13 bases, and the junction held 2 bases outside the gene matches. CDR3 nucleotides: TGTGCCAGCAGCGCCAGGGGGCCCCTCCACTTT. Protein: CASSARGPLHF.

CDR3 DNA sequence: TGTGCCAGCACGTTATGGGGGGACAGCCAAGATACGCAGTATTTT. Translating gives CASTLWGDSQDTQYF. The chain joins TRBV6-6 to TRBJ2-3, with D possibly matching TRBD1 (7 bases). Germline loops: CDR1 MNHNY, CDR2 SVGAGI (reference sequence). The CDR3 is made up of 15 amino acids. V lost 7 bases and J lost 5, with 19 bases in between.

The CDR3 sequence is CASSYIGSSYNEQFF. The CDR3 coding sequence is TGTGCCAGCAGTTACATCGGGAGCTCCTACAATGAGCAGTTCTTC. The V gene is TRBV6-2 or TRBV6-3, the J gene TRBJ2-1; TRBD2 might be the D (6 bases). Germline CDR1 MNHEY, CDR2 SVGEGT. Trimming removed 2 bases at V and 0 bases at J, with 8 bases between. The CDR3 totals 15 residues.

This clonotype has just a few counts. The chain uses TRBV5-1 and TRBJ1-1; D may be TRBD1 (5 bases). Germline V gene lookup returns CDR1 SGHRS and CDR2 YFSETQ. Trimming took 0 bases from V and 1 from J, leaving 10 bases between them. CDR3 length equals 15 residues. The CDR3 is CASSLAGHKNTEAFF. In DNA form, the CDR3 reads TGCGCCAGCAGCTTGGCTGGACACAAGAACACTGAAGCTTTCTTT.

This clonotype has a handful of counts. The chain is built from TRBV7-2 and TRBJ2-3, with D possibly being TRBD1 (6 bases). V was cut by 4 bases and J by 3 bases, with 11 bases left in between. From germline, CDR1 is SGHTA and CDR2 FQGNSA. The CDR3 extends over 14 amino acids. CDR3 sequence reads: CASSSGQRTDTQYF. CDR3 DNA sequence: TGTGCCAGCAGCTCTGGACAGAGAACAGATACGCAGTATTTT.

This clonotype was picked up a small number of times. The rearrangement uses TRBV5-1 and TRBJ2-7; weak D call: TRBD1 (6 bases). The V and J ends lost 0 bases and 2 bases respectively, with 9 bases between them. From germline, CDR1 is SGHRS and CDR2 YFSETQ. The CDR3 contains 14 residues. The CDR3 here is CASSLAGEPYEQYF. CDR3 sequence (DNA): TGCGCCAGCAGCTTGGCAGGGGAGCCCTACGAGCAGTACTTC.

The chain carries TRBV7-2 and TRBJ2-1; D possibly corresponds to TRBD2 (5 bases). Germline loops: CDR1 SGHTA, CDR2 FQGNSA. The CDR3 is 15 residues long. The V gene lost 0 bases and the J gene lost 3 bases, with 9 bases spanning the gap. The chain's CDR3 is CASSLARGYYNEQFF. The DNA of the CDR3 is TGTGCCAGCAGCTTAGCGAGAGGGTACTACAATGAGCAGTTCTTC.

The chain carries TRBV4-1 and TRBJ2-5; D gene unclear. In germline, CDR1 is MGHRA, CDR2 YSYEKL. Deletions cut 3 bases from V and 1 base from J, with 15 bases between. The CDR3 consists of 16 residues. The DNA for the CDR3 is TGCGCCAGCAGCCATACACCTCCCCCCGTCCAAGAGACCCAGTACTTC. This gives the protein CASSHTPPPVQETQYF.

The sample holds a few counts of this clonotype. The gene calls are TRBV28 and TRBJ2-7; 9 bases line up with TRBD2. CDR1 MDHEN and CDR2 SYDVKM come from the germline V gene. Losses at the gene ends were 2 bases for V and 4 bases for J; bases not matched to a gene: 15. The CDR3 contains 18 residues. CDR3: CASSLVYQREDRRYEQYF. DNA of the CDR3: TGTGCCAGCAGTTTAGTCTACCAGCGGGAGGATAGAAGGTACGAGCAGTACTTC.

This clonotype was counted between two and nine times. The rearrangement links TRBV6-2 or TRBV6-3 to TRBJ2-7, with D possibly being TRBD2 (5 bases). The CDR3 sequence is 17 residues long. Trimming removed 3 bases from V and 0 bases from J, with 18 bases in between. Germline V gene lookup returns CDR1 MNHEY and CDR2 SVGEGT. CDR3 coding DNA: TGTGCCAGCAGTTATGATTATTCGGGATTATTCTCCTACGAGCAGTACTTC. Residues: CASSYDYSGLFSYEQYF.

This clonotype was counted only a few times. The V call is TRBV5-1, the J call TRBJ2-3; 7 nucleotides align to TRBD1. The J segment lost 0 bases and the V segment lost 4 bases, leaving 5 bases of the junction unmatched. CDR1 and CDR2 from the germline V gene are SGHRS and YFSETQ. This CDR3 has 15 amino acids. For the CDR3, the DNA is TGCGCCAGCAGCATATACAGGGGAAGCACAGATACGCAGTATTTT. Translated: CASSIYRGSTDTQYF.

This chain links TRBV4-1 with TRBJ2-3; 8 bases align to TRBD2. The CDR3 length is 15 residues. Germline V gene lookup returns CDR1 MGHRA and CDR2 YSYEKL. V trimming: 6 bases; J trimming: 5 bases; junction bases outside the gene matches: 10. The CDR3, as DNA: TGCGCCAGCAGGGGATCGGGGGGGCGTAGAGATACGCAGTATTTT. Translation gives CASRGSGGRRDTQYF.

This clonotype was counted only a few times. The chain has TRBV20-1 and TRBJ2-7, with 9 bases aligning to TRBD2. The trim removed 1 base at V and 1 base at J, leaving 14 bases unmatched. CDR1 and CDR2 (germline): DFQATT, SNEGSKA (reference sequence). The CDR3 has 18 residues. CDR3 DNA: TGCAGTGCTAGAGCAGGGGCGGCTAGCGGGATGCCATCCTACGAGCAGTACTTC. Protein: CSARAGAASGMPSYEQYF.

This chain connects TRBV7-8 to TRBJ2-3; no firm D call. The germline V and J ends were trimmed by 3 bases and 4 bases, with 14 bases remaining between them. The CDR3 is 15 amino acids. Germline values: CDR1 SGHVS, CDR2 FQNEAQ. DNA for the CDR3: TGTGCCAGCAGCTTCGGTCTTTTTGGCGCAGATACGCAGTATTTT. Translating gives CASSFGLFGADTQYF.